This T cell receptor beta chain was observed in a study of blood T cell repertoires in COVID-19. Study background: Samples taken during acute and convalescent COVID-19 were collected in the United States, Italy and Spain.

The V gene's germline CDR1 is SGHRS and CDR2 YFSETQ. V lost 2 bases and J lost 1, with 6 bases in between. The CDR3 totals 13 residues. On this clone: The same CDR3 also results from other DNA sequences found in this sample.

Patients in Seattle were enrolled during active infection, then followed longitudinally. The data were produced by immunoSEQ multiplex PCR, yet TCRdb's version contains in-frame clones alone and is incomplete. The repertoire consists of hundreds of thousands of clones, with 70% to 90% occurring once and the leading ten covering about 3%. V usage is TRBV5-1 and J usage is TRBJ1-1; D unclear. The TCR originated in a woman in her 30s with COVID-19, enrolled during active disease. Material for sequencing was peripheral blood. CDR3 in amino acids: CASSLRGNTEAFF. CDR3 coding DNA: TGCGCCAGCAGCTTACGGGGGAACACTGAAGCTTTCTTT.